This T cell receptor (beta chain) is from a study of blood T cell repertoires in COVID-19. About the study: Sample material is recorded as cDNA or gDNA derived from T cells, B-cell-depleted T cells, or PBMCs.

TCRdb's table, derived via immunoSEQ multiplex PCR, lists solely in-frame clones and lacks some. The table lists roughly 230,000 clones, 89% of them singletons. This CDR3 contains 14 residues. V was clipped by 2 bases and J by 6 bases, with 11 bases between them. Germline lookup yields CDR1 SNHLY and CDR2 FYNNEI. The source material was peripheral blood. The chain recombines TRBV2 with TRBJ1-5; maybe TRBD1 (5 bases). This receptor was taken from a middle-aged woman who had recovered from COVID-19. CDR3 DNA sequence: TGTGCCAGCAGTGAAACAAGGGGCAGTCAGCCCCAGCATTTT. Translating gives CASSETRGSQPQHF.